The clone carrying this T cell receptor beta chain was counted a few times. Its antigen is undetermined. This entry is derived from a study of vaccination and CD4 T cells after COVID-19. Across the study: Convalescent individuals exhibited SARS-CoV-2 positivity on nasal swab PCR, with several mild and one severe presentation. Three convalescent patients underwent sampling at day 14 and then at days 161 to 241 post-vaccination, the study reports.

The CDR3 length is 12 residues. V lost 8 bases and J lost 6; bases outside the gene matches: 3. Germline V gene lookup returns CDR1 MNHNS and CDR2 SASEGT. Sequenced with the Oncomine TCR Beta short-read assay was DNA taken from cultured CD4+ T cells. TCRdb fed the PCR reads into MiXCR, producing one record per CDR3 protein. The repertoire consists of roughly 18,000 distinct CDR3 sequences, with about 50% occurring once and the leading ten covering less than 20%. Findings of the study overall: The authors studied relatively few convalescent patients and analyzed no early post-infection timepoints.

Sample time point: late sampling 161 to 241 days after vaccination in a few convalescent patients. Sample treatment: roughly 11-day PBMC culture with coronavirus spike peptide pools or control peptides (ViraFEST assay). ViraFEST relied on peptide pools to expand antigen-specific T cells; the TCRs were sequenced afterward. Specimen: CD4+ T cells from blood, cultured in vitro, collected about 7 months after SARS-CoV-2 vaccination. This chain uses TRBV6-1 with TRBJ1-2; 10 bases agree with TRBD1. The TCR was taken from a human donor who had recovered from COVID-19. CDR3 in DNA: TGTGCCAGCCGGGACAGGGGCCATGGCTACACCTTC. Translation: CASRDRGHGYTF.